The 15 T cell receptor beta chains listed next were all sequenced from one sample in a study of chemoradiotherapy in HPV16-positive cancers. Libraries were prepared by immunoSEQ multiplex PCR; TCRdb keeps only in-frame clonotypes and omits some of them. The table includes about 4,000 clones, about 94% detected once. Sampling was performed from a patient who underwent chemoradiotherapy. The receptors come from a human donor with HPV-associated anogenital cancer.

The table lists this clone with a count of one. The V and J genes are TRBV2 and TRBJ1-5, with a weak D call TRBD1 (5 bases). This CDR3 spans 16 amino acids. Germline V CDR1 and CDR2: SNHLY, FYNNEI. V shed 5 bases and J shed 2 bases, with 16 bases lying between them. The CDR3 DNA is TGTGCCAGCAGTTACCCCGGGACGGGGGGCAATCAGCCCCAGCATTTT. Amino acids: CASSYPGTGGNQPQHF.

This sequence joins TRBV6-4 and TRBJ2-6, with 12 bases aligning to TRBD1. V trimming: 2 bases; J trimming: 4 bases; junction bases outside the gene matches: 3. CDR1 is MRHNA and CDR2 is SNTAGT in the germline V gene. The CDR3 contains 17 residues. CDR3 residues: CASSDEGQGAGANVLTF. The CDR3 nucleotides read TGTGCCAGCAGTGACGAGGGACAGGGGGCCGGGGCCAACGTCCTGACTTTC.

The chain joins TRBV19 to TRBJ2-2, with 7 positions matching TRBD1. The germline V gene has CDR1 LNHDA and CDR2 SQIVND (reference sequence). Trimming took 7 bases from V and 6 from J; bases not matched to a gene: 11. The CDR3 runs 15 residues. The CDR3 sequence is CASKLSQGVAGELFF. CDR3 sequence (DNA): TGTGCCAGTAAACTTTCCCAGGGGGTGGCCGGGGAGCTGTTTTTT.

The chain recombines TRBV5-1 with TRBJ2-1, with a possible D match to TRBD1 (5 bases). The CDR3 loop spans 14 amino acids. V lost 0 bases to trimming and J lost 7 bases, with 11 bases between them. The germline V gene encodes CDR1 SGHRS and CDR2 YFSETQ. The CDR3 here is CASSLGGDANEQFF. CDR3 DNA: TGCGCCAGCAGCTTGGGGGGCGACGCAAATGAGCAGTTCTTC.

This clone showed up just once. The chain combines TRBV7-2 with TRBJ2-3; D not resolved. There are 11 residues in the CDR3. Deletions cut 2 bases from V and 9 bases from J, with 6 bases between. Germline CDR1 reads SGHTA; CDR2 reads FQGNSA. As DNA, the CDR3 is TGTGCCAGCAGCTTAATCTCAACGCAGTATTTT. Amino acids: CASSLISTQYF.

This clone was observed a single time. V usage is TRBV10-2 and J usage is TRBJ2-1, with a weak D call TRBD1 (6 bases). The CDR3 loop spans 15 amino acids. Germline CDR1 is WSHSY and CDR2 is SAAADI. The V and J ends lost 8 bases and 4 bases respectively, with 18 bases between them. The CDR3 region is CASGAQGTKYNEQFF. DNA for the CDR3: TGCGCCAGCGGGGCACAGGGAACAAAATACAATGAGCAGTTCTTC.

The chain employs TRBV5-6 and TRBJ1-1; no reliable D call. Trimming removed 4 bases at V and 3 bases at J, with 16 bases between. This CDR3 is 15 amino acids long. Germline CDR1 is SGHDT and CDR2 is YYEEEE. The CDR3 sequence is CASSTLWRRDTEAFF. The CDR3 nucleotides read TGTGCCAGCAGCACTCTGTGGAGACGGGACACTGAAGCTTTCTTT.

The chain has TRBV5-1 and TRBJ2-7, with TRBD2 matching over 13 bases. V shed 4 bases and J 7 bases; nucleotides not matched to a gene: 11. Germline V lookup: CDR1 SGHRS, CDR2 YFSETQ. The CDR3 sequence is 16 residues long. CDR3 in amino acids: CASSQAPPGLAGEQYF. The CDR3 region has the DNA TGCGCCAGCAGCCAAGCCCCCCCGGGACTAGCGGGAGAGCAGTACTTC.

The V and J genes are TRBV2 and TRBJ1-2; D is unclear. CDR1 and CDR2 (germline): SNHLY, FYNNEI. Trimming took off 7 bases at V and 10 bases at J, with 13 bases between the two ends. The CDR3 sequence is 11 residues long. CDR3 amino acids: CASTIRVVYTF. The CDR3 nucleotides read TGTGCCAGCACGATCCGTGTCGTCTACACCTTC.

This chain links TRBV27 with TRBJ1-5; TRBD1 is a possible D gene (5 bases). V was trimmed by 0 bases and J by 3 bases, leaving 9 bases between them. Germline CDR1 is MNHEY and CDR2 is SMNVEV (reference sequence). This CDR3 is built from 15 residues. The CDR3 region has the DNA TGTGCCAGCAGTTTATCGGGGGGACTCAATCAGCCCCAGCATTTT. It codes for CASSLSGGLNQPQHF.

This chain connects TRBV6-5 to TRBJ2-7; 8 nucleotides line up with TRBD2. The germline V gene encodes CDR1 MNHEY and CDR2 SVGAGI. The CDR3 consists of 16 residues. Trimming at V came to 2 bases and at J to 4 bases, leaving 10 bases not matched to a gene. The CDR3 sequence: CASSYGSRGRSYEQYF. The CDR3 region has the DNA TGTGCCAGCAGTTACGGGTCTCGCGGGAGGTCGTACGAGCAGTACTTC.

The chain employs TRBV5-1 and TRBJ1-2; 7 bases agree with TRBD1. The length of the CDR3 is 17 residues. Germline assignment: CDR1 SGHRS and CDR2 YFSETQ. J lost 4 bases, V lost 0 bases, and 12 bases had no gene match. The CDR3 sequence is CASSLARSLTGVYGYTF. CDR3 sequence (DNA): TGCGCCAGCAGCTTGGCACGAAGCCTAACAGGGGTCTATGGCTACACCTTC.

The sample holds one count of this clone. V gene TRBV5-1 combines with J gene TRBJ2-3; TRBD2 matches at 8 bases. This CDR3 has 15 residues. The V segment lost 4 bases and the J segment 2 bases; nucleotides outside the gene matches: 6. Germline V gene data show CDR1 as SGHRS and CDR2 as YFSETQ. CDR3 region: CASSLEREFTDTQYF. The CDR3 DNA is TGCGCCAGCAGCCTCGAGCGGGAGTTCACAGATACGCAGTATTTT. Full variable domain (missing parts from reference TRBV5-1 and TRBJ2-3): KAGVTQTPRYLIKTRGQQVTLSCSPISGHRSVSWYQQTPGQGLQFLFEYFSETQRNKGNFPGRFSGRQFSNSRSEMNVSTLELGDSALYLCASSLEREFTDTQYFGPGTRLTVL.

This chain uses TRBV14 with TRBJ2-2; D is ambiguous. CDR3 size: 17 residues. The V gene lost 0 bases and the J gene lost 5 bases, with 16 bases spanning the gap. CDR1 and CDR2 from the germline V gene are SGHDN and FVKESK. The CDR3 DNA is TGTGCCAGCAGCCAAGATTTATCAGGCCGTAGGACCGGGGAGCTGTTTTTT. Translating gives CASSQDLSGRRTGELFF. Drawing the rest from reference TRBV14 and TRBJ2-2, the complete variable domain is EAGVTQFPSHSVIEKGQTVTLRCDPISGHDNLYWYRRVMGKEIKFLLHFVKESKQDESGMPNNRFLAERTGGTYSTLKVQPAELEDSGVYFCASSQDLSGRRTGELFFGEGSRLTVL.

The chain couples TRBV28 to TRBJ1-3; D remains unclear. This CDR3 is built from 14 residues. V shed 7 bases and J shed 2 bases, with 12 bases lying between them. Germline-derived CDR1 and CDR2 are MDHEN and SYDVKM. The CDR3: CASTFGMAGNTIYF. CDR3 coding DNA: TGTGCCAGCACCTTCGGGATGGCTGGAAACACCATATATTTT.